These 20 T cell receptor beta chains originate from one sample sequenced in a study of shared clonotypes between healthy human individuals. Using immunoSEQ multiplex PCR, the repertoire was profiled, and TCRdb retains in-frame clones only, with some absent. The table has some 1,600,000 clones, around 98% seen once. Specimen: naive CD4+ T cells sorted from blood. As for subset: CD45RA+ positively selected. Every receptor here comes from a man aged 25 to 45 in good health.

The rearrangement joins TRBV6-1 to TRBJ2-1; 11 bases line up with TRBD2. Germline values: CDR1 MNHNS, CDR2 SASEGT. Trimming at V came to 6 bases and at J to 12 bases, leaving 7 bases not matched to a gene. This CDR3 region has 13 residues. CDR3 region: CASRVAGGGVQFF. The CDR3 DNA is TGTGCCAGCAGGGTAGCGGGAGGGGGGGTGCAGTTCTTC.

The CDR3: CASSPTTGEGYTF. DNA of the CDR3: TGTGCCAGCTCACCAACTACAGGGGAAGGCTACACCTTC. V is TRBV18 and J is TRBJ1-2; 7 nucleotides line up with TRBD1. Unmatched junction bases numbered 5, after V lost 2 bases and J lost 8 bases. Germline values: CDR1 KGHSH, CDR2 LQKENI. The CDR3 runs 13 residues.

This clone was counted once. The CDR3 bases are TGTGCCAGCAGAGTAGGAGCTTATAACACTGAAGCTTTCTTT. Amino acids: CASRVGAYNTEAFF. The rearrangement uses TRBV6-5 and TRBJ1-1; D ambiguous. Trimming removed 6 bases from V and 2 bases from J, with 13 bases in between. The CDR3 is 14 residues long. Germline V gene lookup returns CDR1 MNHEY and CDR2 SVGAGI.

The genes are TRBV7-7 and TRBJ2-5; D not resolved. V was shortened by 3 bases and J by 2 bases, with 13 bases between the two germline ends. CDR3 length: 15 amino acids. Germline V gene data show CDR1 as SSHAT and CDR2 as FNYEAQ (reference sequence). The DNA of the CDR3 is TGTGCCAGCAGCTTCCCCCTGACAATTCAAGAGACCCAGTACTTC. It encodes CASSFPLTIQETQYF.

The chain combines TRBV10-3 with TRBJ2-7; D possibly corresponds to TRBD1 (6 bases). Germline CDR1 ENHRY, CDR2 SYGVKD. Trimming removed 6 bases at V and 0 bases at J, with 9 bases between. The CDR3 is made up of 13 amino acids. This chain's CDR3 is CAIRTGSSYEQYF. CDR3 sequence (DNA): TGTGCCATCAGGACAGGTAGCTCCTACGAGCAGTACTTC.

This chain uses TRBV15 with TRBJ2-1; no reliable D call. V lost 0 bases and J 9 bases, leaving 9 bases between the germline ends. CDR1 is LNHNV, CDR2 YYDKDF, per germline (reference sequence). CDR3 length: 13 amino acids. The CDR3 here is CATSREIKGEQFF. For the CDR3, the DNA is TGTGCCACCAGCAGAGAGATCAAGGGTGAGCAGTTCTTC.

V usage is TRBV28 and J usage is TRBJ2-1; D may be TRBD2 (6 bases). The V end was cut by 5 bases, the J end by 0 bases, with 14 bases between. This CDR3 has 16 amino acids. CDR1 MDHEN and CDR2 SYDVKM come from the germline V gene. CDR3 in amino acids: CASSGAGTSSYNEQFF. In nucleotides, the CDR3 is TGTGCCAGCAGTGGAGCGGGTACTAGCTCCTACAATGAGCAGTTCTTC.

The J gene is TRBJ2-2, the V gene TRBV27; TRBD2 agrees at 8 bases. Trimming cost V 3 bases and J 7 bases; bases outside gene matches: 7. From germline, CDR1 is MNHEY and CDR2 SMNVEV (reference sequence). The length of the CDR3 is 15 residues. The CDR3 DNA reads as TGTGCCAGCAGTTTCAGCGGGAGAGGAGGCGGGGAGCTGTTTTTT. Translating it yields CASSFSGRGGGELFF.

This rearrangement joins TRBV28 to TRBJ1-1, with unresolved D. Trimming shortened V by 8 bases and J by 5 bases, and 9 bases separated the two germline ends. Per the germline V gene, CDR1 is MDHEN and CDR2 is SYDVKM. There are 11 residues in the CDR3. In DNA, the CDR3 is TGTGCCAGCCCCTCGGGGACTGAAGCTTTCTTT. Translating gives CASPSGTEAFF.

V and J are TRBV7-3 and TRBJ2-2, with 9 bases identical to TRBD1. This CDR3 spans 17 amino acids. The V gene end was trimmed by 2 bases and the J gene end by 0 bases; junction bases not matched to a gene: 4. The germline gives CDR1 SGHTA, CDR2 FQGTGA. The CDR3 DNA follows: TGTGCCAGCAGCTTATCAGGGGACAGGGCGAACACCGGGGAGCTGTTTTTT. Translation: CASSLSGDRANTGELFF.

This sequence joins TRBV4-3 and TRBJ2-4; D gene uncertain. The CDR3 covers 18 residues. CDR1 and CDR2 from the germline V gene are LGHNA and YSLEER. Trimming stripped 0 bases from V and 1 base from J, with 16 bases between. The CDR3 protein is CASSQERATVGAKNIQYF. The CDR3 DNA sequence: TGCGCCAGCAGCCAAGAGAGAGCCACTGTCGGCGCCAAAAACATTCAGTACTTC.

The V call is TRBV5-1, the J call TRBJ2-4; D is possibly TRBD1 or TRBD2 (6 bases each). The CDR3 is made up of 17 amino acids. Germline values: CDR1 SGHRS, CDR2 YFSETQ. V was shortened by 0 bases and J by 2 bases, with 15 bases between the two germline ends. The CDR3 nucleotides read TGCGCCAGCAGCTTGGAGTTGGGGGGCGCATCCAAAAACATTCAGTACTTC. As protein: CASSLELGGASKNIQYF.

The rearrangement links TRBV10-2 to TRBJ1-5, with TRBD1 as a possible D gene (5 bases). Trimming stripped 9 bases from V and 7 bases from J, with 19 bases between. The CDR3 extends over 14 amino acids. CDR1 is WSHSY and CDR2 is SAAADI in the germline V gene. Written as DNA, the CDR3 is TGCGCCAGTACTACGGACAAATCGCGGCAGCCCCAGCATTTT. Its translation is CASTTDKSRQPQHF.

CDR3 in amino acids: CASSPKGWVDGYTF. In DNA form, the CDR3 reads TGTGCCAGCTCACCAAAGGGCTGGGTCGATGGCTACACCTTC. The rearrangement links TRBV18 to TRBJ1-2, with D hard to call. V lost 2 bases and J lost 6, with 13 bases in between. Germline CDR1 KGHSH, CDR2 LQKENI. The length of the CDR3 is 14 residues.

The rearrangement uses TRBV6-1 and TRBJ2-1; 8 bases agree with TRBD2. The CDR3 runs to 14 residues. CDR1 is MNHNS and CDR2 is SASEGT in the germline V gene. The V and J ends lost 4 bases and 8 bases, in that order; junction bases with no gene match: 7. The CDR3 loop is CASSGGRPLDEQFF. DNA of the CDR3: TGTGCCAGCAGTGGCGGGAGGCCCTTGGATGAGCAGTTCTTC.

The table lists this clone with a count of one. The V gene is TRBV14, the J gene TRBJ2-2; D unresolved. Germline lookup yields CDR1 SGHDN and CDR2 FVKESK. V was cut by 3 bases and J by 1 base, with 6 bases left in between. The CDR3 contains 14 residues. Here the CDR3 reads CASSHLQNTGELFF. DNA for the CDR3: TGTGCCAGCAGCCACTTGCAGAACACCGGGGAGCTGTTTTTT.

The CDR3 DNA sequence: TGTGCCAGCAGCTCAAGAACTAGCGGGAGGGGGCATGAGCAGTTCTTC. Its protein product is CASSSRTSGRGHEQFF. The chain uses TRBV5-4 and TRBJ2-1, with TRBD2 identical over 13 bases. The CDR3 runs to 16 residues. V lost 3 bases to trimming and J lost 8 bases; unmatched junction nucleotides: 8. Germline assignment: CDR1 SGHNT and CDR2 YYREEE (reference sequence).

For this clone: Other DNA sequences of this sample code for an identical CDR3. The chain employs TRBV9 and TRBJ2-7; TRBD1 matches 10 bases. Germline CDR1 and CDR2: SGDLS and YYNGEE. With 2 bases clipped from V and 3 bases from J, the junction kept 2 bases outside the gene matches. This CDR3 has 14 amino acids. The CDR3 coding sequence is TGTGCCAGCAGCGTGGGGGACAGGGGCTACGAGCAGTACTTC. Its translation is CASSVGDRGYEQYF.

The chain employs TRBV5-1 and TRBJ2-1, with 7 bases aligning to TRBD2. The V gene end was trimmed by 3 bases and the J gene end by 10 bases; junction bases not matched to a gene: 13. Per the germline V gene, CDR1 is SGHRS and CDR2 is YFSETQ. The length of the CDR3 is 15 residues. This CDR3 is CASSSNSGLGGEQFF. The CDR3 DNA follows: TGCGCCAGCAGCTCCAATAGTGGACTAGGAGGGGAGCAGTTCTTC. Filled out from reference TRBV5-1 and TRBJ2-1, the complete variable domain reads KAGVTQTPRYLIKTRGQQVTLSCSPISGHRSVSWYQQTPGQGLQFLFEYFSETQRNKGNFPGRFSGRQFSNSRSEMNVSTLELGDSALYLCASSSNSGLGGEQFFGPGTRLTVL.

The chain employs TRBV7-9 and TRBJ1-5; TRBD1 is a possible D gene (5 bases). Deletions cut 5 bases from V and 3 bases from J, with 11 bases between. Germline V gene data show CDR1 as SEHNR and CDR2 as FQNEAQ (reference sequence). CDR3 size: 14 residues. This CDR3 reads CASSVDSTNQPQHF. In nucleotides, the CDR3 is TGTGCCAGCAGCGTTGACAGTACCAATCAGCCCCAGCATTTT.